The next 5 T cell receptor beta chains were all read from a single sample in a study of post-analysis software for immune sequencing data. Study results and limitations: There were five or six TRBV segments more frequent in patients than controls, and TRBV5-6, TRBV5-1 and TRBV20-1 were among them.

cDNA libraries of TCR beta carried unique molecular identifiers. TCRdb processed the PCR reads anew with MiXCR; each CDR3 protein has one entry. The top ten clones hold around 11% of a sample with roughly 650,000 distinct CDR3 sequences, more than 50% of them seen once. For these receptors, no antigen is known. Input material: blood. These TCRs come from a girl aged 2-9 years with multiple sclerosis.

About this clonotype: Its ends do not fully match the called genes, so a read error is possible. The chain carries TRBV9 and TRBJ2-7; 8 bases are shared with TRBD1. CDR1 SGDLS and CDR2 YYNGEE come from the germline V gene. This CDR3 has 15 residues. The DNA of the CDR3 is TGTGCCGGCAGCCAGGGCGGACAGGGTTCCTACGAGCAGTACTTC. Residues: CAGSQGGQGSYEQYF.

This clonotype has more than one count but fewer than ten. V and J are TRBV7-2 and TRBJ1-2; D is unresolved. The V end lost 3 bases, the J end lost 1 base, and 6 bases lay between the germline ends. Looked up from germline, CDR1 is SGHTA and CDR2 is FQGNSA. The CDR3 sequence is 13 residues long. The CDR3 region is CASSLAYNYGYTF. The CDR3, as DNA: TGTGCCAGCAGCTTGGCATATAACTATGGCTACACCTTC.

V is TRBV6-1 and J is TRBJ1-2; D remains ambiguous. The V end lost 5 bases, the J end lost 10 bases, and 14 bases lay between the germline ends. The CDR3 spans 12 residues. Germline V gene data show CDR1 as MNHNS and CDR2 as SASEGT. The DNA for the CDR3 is TGTGCCAGCAGTTTTTACACCGGCGACTACACCTTC. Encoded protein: CASSFYTGDYTF.

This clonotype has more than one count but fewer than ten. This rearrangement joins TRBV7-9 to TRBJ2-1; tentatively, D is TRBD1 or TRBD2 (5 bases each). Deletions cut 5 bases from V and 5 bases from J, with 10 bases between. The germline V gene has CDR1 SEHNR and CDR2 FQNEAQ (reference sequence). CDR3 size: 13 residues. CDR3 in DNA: TGTGCCAGCAGCCCTGGGGACGACAATGAGCAGTTCTTC. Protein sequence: CASSPGDDNEQFF.

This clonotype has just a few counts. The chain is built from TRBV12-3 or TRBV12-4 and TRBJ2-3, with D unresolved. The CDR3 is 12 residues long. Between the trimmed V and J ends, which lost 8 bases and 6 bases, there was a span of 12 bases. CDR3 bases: TGTGCCAGCTCTAAGGACGGGGATACGCAGTATTTT. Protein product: CASSKDGDTQYF.